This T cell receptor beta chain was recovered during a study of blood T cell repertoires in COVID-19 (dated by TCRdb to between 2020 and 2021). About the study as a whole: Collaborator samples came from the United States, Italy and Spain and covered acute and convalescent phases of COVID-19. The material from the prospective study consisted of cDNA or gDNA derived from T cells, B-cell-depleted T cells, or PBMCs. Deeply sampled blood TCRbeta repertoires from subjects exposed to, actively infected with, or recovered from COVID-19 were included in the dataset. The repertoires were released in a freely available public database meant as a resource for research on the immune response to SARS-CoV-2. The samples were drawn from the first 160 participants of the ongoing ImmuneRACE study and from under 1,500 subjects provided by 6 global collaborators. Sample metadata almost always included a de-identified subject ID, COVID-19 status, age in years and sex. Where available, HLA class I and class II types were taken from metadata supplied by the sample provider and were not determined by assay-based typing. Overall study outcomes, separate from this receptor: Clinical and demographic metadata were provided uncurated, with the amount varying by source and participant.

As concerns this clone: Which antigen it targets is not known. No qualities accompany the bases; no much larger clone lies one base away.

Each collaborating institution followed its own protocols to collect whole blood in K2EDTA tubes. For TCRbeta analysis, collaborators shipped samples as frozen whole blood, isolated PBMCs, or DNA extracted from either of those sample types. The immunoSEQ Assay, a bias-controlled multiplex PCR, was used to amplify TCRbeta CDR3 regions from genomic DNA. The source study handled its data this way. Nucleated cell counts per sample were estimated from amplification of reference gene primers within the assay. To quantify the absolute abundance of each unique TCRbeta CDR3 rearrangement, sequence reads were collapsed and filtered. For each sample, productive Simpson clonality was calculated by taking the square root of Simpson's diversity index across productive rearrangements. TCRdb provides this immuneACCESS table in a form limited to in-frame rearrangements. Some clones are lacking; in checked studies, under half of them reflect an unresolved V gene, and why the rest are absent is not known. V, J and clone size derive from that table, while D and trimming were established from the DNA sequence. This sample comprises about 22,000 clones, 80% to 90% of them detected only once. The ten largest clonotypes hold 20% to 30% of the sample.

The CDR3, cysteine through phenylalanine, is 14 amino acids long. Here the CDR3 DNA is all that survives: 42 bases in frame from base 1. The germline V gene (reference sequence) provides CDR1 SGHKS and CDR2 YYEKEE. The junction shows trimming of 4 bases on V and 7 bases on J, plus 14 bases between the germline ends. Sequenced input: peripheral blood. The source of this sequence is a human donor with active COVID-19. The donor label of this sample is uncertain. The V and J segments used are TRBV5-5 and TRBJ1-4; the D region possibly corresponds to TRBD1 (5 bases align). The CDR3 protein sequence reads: CASSVGTLTEKLFF. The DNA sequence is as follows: TGTGCCAGCAGCGTCGGGACTCTAACTGAAAAACTGTTTTTT. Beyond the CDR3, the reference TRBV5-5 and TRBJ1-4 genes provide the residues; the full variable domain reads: DAGVTQSPTHLIKTRGQQVTLRCSPISGHKSVSWYQQVLGQGPQFIFQYYEKEERGRGNFPDRFSARQFPNYSSELNVNALLLGDSALYLCASSVGTLTEKLFFGSGTQLSVL.